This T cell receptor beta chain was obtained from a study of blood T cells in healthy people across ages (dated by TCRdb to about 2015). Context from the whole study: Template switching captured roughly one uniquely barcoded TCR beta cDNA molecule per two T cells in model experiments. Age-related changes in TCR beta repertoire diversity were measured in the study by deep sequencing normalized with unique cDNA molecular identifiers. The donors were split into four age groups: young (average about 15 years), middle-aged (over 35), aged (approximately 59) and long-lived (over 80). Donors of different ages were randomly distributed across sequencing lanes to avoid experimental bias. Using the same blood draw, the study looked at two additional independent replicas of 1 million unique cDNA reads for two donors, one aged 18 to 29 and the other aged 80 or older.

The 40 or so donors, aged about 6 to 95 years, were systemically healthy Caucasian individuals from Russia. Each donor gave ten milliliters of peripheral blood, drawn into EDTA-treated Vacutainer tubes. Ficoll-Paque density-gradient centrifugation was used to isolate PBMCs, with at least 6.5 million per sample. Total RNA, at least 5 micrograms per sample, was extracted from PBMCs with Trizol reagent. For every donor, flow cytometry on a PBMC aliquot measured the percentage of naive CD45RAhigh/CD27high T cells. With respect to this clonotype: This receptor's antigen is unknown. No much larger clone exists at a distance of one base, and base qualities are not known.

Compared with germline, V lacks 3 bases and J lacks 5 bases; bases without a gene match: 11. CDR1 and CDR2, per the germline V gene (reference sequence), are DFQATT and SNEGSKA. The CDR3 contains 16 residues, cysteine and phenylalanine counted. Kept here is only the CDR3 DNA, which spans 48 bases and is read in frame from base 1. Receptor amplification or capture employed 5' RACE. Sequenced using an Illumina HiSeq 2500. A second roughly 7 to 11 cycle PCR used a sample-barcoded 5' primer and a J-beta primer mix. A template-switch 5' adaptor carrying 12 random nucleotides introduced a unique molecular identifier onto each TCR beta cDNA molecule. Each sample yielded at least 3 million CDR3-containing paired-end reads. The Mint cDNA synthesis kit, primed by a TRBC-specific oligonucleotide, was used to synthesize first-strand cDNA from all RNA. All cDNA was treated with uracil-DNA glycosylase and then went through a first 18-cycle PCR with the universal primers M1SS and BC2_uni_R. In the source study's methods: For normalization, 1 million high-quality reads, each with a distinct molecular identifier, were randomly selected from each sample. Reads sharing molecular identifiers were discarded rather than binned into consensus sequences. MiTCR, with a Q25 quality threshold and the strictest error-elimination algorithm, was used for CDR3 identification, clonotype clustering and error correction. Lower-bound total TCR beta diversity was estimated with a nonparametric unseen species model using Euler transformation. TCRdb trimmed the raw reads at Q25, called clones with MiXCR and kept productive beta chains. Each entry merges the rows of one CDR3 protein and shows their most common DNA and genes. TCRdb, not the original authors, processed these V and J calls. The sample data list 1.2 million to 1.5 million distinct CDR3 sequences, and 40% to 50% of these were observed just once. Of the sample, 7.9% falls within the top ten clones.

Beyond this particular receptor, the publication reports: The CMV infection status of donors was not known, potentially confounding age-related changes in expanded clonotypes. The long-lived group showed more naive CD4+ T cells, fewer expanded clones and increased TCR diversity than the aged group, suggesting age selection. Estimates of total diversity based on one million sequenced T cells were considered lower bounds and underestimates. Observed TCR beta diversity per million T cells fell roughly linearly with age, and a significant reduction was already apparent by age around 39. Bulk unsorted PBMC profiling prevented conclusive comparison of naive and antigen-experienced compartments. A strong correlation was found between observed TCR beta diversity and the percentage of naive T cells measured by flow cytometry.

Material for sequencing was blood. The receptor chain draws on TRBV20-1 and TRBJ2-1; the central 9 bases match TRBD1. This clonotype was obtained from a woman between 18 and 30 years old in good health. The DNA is TGCAGTGCTAGGGCGGCAACAGGGGGCAGGGACAATGAGCAGTTCTTC. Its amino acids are CSARAATGGRDNEQFF.